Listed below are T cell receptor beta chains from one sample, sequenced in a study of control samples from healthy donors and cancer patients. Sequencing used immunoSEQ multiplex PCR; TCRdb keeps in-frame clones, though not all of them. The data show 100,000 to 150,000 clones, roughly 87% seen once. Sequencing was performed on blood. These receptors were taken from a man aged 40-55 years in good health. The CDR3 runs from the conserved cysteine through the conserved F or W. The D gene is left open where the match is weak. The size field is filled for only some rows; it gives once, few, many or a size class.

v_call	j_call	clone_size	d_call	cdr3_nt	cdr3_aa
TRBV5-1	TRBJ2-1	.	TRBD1	TGCGCCAGCAGCCCCATGGACAGGGGGGTCTACAATGAGCAGTTCTTC	CASSPMDRGVYNEQFF
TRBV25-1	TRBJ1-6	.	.	TGTGCCAGCAGGGCGGGAGGGGGTAATTCACCCCTCCACTTT	CASRAGGGNSPLHF
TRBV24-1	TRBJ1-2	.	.	TGTGCCACCAGTGACACGTCGGGGGGAAACTATGGCTACACCTTC	CATSDTSGGNYGYTF
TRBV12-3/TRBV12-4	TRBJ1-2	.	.	TGTGCCAGCAGCGATCATAACTATGGCTACACCTTC	CASSDHNYGYTF
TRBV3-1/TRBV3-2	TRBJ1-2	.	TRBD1	TGTGCCAGCAGCCCCCGGGACAGGGGTAACTATGGCTACACCTTC	CASSPRDRGNYGYTF
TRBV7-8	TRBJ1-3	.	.	TGTGCCAGCAGCTTAGTTGGGGGACGGAACGGAAACACCATATATTTT	CASSLVGGRNGNTIYF
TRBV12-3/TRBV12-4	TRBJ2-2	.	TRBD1	TGTGCCAGCAGTCCAGGGGGCCTCGGGGAGCTGTTTTTT	CASSPGGLGELFF
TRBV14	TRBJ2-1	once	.	TGTGCCAGCAGCCAACGAGGCGCGTTTAGCTCCTACAATGAGCAGTTCTTC	CASSQRGAFSSYNEQFF
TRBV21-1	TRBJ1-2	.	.	TGTGCCAGCAGCAAAGAACAGGGGGATGGCTACACCTTC	CASSKEQGDGYTF
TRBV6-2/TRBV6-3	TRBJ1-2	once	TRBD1	TGTGCCAGCAGTTACCGTGACAGGGATGGCTACACCTTC	CASSYRDRDGYTF
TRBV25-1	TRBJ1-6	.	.	TGTGCCAGCAGTGAATATCACATGGCGGGGCAGGATTCACCCCTCCACTTT	CASSEYHMAGQDSPLHF
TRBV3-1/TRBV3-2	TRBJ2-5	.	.	TGTGCCAGCAGCCAGGGGACTCTACAAGAGACCCAGTACTTC	CASSQGTLQETQYF
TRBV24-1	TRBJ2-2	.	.	TGTGCCACCAGTAATCAGGTCGGCGGGGAGCTGTTTTTT	CATSNQVGGELFF
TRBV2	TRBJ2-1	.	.	TGTGCCAGCAGTGTTCCTTTCAATGAGCAGTTCTTC	CASSVPFNEQFF
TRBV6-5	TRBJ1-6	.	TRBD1	TGTGCCAGCAGCACAGGGGTATCCTATAATTCACCCCTCCACTTT	CASSTGVSYNSPLHF
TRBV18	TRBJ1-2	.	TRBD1	TGTGCCAGCTCACCGGGGGACAGGGGGCAGAACTATGGCTACACCTTC	CASSPGDRGQNYGYTF
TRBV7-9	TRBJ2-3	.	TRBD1	TGTGCCAGCAGCTTAGGACAGACAGGGGGAGATACGCAGTATTTT	CASSLGQTGGDTQYF
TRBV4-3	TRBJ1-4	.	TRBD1	TGCGCCAGCAGTGTTACAGGGGTGGGGAATGAAAAACTGTTTTTT	CASSVTGVGNEKLFF
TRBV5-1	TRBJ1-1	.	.	TGCGCCAGCAGCCCCGAGGGGGGTCGGACTGAAGCTTTCTTT	CASSPEGGRTEAFF
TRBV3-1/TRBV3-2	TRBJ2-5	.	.	TGTGCCAGCAGTCAAAACCCCGACGGGAAAGAGACCCAGTACTTC	CASSQNPDGKETQYF
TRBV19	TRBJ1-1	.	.	TGTGCCAGTAGTTCACCCCGAGCAGGGGATGTTGAAGCTTTCTTT	CASSSPRAGDVEAFF
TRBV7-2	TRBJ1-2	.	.	TGTGCCAGCAACCGCGGGGGGGCGCGGGGCTACACCTTC	CASNRGGARGYTF
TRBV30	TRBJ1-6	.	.	TGTGCCTGGAGGGGTGTCTATAATTCACCCCTCCACTTT	CAWRGVYNSPLHF
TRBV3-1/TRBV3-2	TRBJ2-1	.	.	TGTGCCAGCAGCCAAGACAGGGGTCCTTACAATGAGCAGTTCTTC	CASSQDRGPYNEQFF
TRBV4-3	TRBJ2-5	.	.	TGCGCCAGCAGCCAAGAGACGGAGATGAGGCGGGAGACCCAGTACTTC	CASSQETEMRRETQYF
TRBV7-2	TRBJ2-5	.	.	TGTGCCAGCAGCCGGACCCTTAACCAAGAGACCCAGTACTTC	CASSRTLNQETQYF
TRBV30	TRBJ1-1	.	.	TGTGCCTGGAGAGACAGGTGGCCGAGCACTGAAGCTTTCTTT	CAWRDRWPSTEAFF
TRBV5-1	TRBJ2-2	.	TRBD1	TGCGCCAGCAGCAGACAGGGGGCGCTGGGGGGCCGTACCGGGGAGCTGTTTTTT	CASSRQGALGGRTGELFF
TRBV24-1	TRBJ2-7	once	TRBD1	TGTGCCACCAGTGACCCTGGTCGGACAGGGGGCTCCTACGAGCAGTACTTC	CATSDPGRTGGSYEQYF
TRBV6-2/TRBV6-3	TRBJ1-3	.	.	TGTGCCAGCAGTTACCGAGAGCGACGGGGAAACACCATATATTTT	CASSYRERRGNTIYF
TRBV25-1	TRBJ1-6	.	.	TGTGCCAGCAGTGGGACCGCTGCTTATAATTCACCCCTCCACTTT	CASSGTAAYNSPLHF
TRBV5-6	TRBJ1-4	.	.	TGTGCCAGCAGATTAGGAGCGGGACTCTCGGAGGAAAAACTGTTTTTT	CASRLGAGLSEEKLFF
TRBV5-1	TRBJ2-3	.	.	TGCGCCAGCAGCCCGAGGGTTATCACAGATACGCAGTATTTT	CASSPRVITDTQYF
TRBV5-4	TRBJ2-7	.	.	TGTGCCAGCAGCTTCTGGGGGGCGGAAGGCTACGAGCAGTACTTC	CASSFWGAEGYEQYF
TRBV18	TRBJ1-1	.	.	TGTGCCAGCTCACCAACACAGGGATCGAACACTGAAGCTTTCTTT	CASSPTQGSNTEAFF
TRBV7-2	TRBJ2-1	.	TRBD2	TGTGCCAGCAGCCGGACCCAAACTAGCGATCGCCGCAATGAGCAGTTCTTC	CASSRTQTSDRRNEQFF
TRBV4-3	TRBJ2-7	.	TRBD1	TGCGCCAGCAGCCAAGATCTTACAGGGGTCTCCGAGCAGTACTTC	CASSQDLTGVSEQYF
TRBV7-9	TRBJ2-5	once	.	TGTGCCAGCAGCCCAGAGACCCAGTACTTC	CASSPETQYF
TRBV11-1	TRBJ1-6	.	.	TGTGCCACCAGCACGGACAGCCATAATTCACCCCTCCACTTT	CATSTDSHNSPLHF
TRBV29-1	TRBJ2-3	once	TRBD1	TGCAGCGTTGTGAGGGGGCTTACAGATACGCAGTATTTT	CSVVRGLTDTQYF
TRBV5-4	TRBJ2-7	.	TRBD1	TGTGCCAGCAGCCAAACCGGGACAGGGGACTACGAGCAGTACTTC	CASSQTGTGDYEQYF
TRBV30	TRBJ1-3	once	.	TGTGCCTGGAGTGAAATCGTTTGGGGAAACACCATATATTTT	CAWSEIVWGNTIYF